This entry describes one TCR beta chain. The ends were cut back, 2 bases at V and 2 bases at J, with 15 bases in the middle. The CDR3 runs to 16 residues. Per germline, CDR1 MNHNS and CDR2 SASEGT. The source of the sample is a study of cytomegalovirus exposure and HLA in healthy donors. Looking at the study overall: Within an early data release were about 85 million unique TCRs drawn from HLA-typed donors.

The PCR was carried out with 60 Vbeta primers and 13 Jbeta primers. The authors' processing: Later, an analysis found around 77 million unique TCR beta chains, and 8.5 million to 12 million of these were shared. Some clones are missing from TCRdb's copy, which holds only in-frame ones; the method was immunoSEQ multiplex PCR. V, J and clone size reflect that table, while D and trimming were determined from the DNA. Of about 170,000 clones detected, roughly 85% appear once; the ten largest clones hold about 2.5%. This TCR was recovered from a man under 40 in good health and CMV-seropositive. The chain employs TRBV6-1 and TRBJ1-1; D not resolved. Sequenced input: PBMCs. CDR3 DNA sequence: TGTGCCAGCAGTGAACCTCACCGGACGGGAAACACTGAAGCTTTCTTT. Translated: CASSEPHRTGNTEAFF.